Sequencing of this T cell receptor (beta chain) was carried out in a study of cytomegalovirus exposure and HLA in healthy donors. Regarding the study as a whole: Fewer N-insertions than the roughly 650-donor mean were reportedly shown by an Asian-associated ancestry cluster in a later analysis. Earlier analysis yielded a pattern in which most TCR beta V segments were productive about 90% or about 30% of the time.

Researchers ran the PCR with 60 Vbeta and 13 Jbeta primers. The data were produced by immunoSEQ multiplex PCR, yet TCRdb's version contains in-frame clones alone and is incomplete. Altogether more than 200,000 clones are present, around 85% being singletons, with the ten largest covering 1% to 1.5%. V lost 8 bases to trimming and J lost 7 bases; unmatched junction nucleotides: 23. This CDR3 has 18 amino acids. The germline gives CDR1 LNHDA, CDR2 SQIVND (reference sequence). In its sample, this clone was seen a few times. Its antigen is still unknown. This chain connects TRBV19 to TRBJ2-1; 7 bases map to TRBD2. Sample: PBMCs. The receptor comes from a human donor in good health. The CDR3 sequence: CASGATHPGLVLSNEQFF. The CDR3 DNA reads as TGTGCCAGTGGCGCCACACACCCAGGACTAGTTCTCTCTAATGAGCAGTTCTTC.